The 27 T cell receptor beta chains given below trace back to one sample, sequenced in a study of T-cell memory formation after mild COVID-19. One entry per CDR3 protein, called by TCRdb with MiXCR from the 5' RACE reads. The table lists under 700,000 distinct CDR3 sequences, about a fifth of them singletons. The sequencing input was PBMCs or a T cell subset sorted from them (not recorded which). The receptor source for this set is an adult woman who had mild COVID-19 (a few samples of this study predate the infection). Cell type and time point are not known.

This clonotype came up a few times. The CDR3 DNA sequence: TGTGCCAGCAGTACAACGACTAGCGGGAGGGGATGGGAGCAGTTCTTC. The encoded protein is CASSTTTSGRGWEQFF. This chain connects TRBV12-3 or TRBV12-4 to TRBJ2-1; TRBD2 matches at 14 bases. J lost 10 bases, V lost 5 bases, and 10 bases had no gene match. The CDR3 has 16 residues.

This clonotype was found a few times. This chain connects TRBV15 to TRBJ2-3; 9 bases match TRBD1. From germline, CDR1 is LNHNV and CDR2 YYDKDF (reference sequence). This CDR3 is built from 16 residues. J lost 1 base, V lost 4 bases, and 6 bases had no gene match. CDR3 sequence (DNA): TGTGCCACCAGCAACCCGACAGGGGGGGGCACAGATACGCAGTATTTT. Amino acid sequence: CATSNPTGGGTDTQYF.

The genes are TRBV5-1 and TRBJ2-1; possibly TRBD2 for D (5 bases). Per germline, CDR1 SGHRS and CDR2 YFSETQ. This CDR3 spans 13 amino acids. With 2 bases removed from V and 9 bases from J, the gap between germline ends came to 12 bases. CDR3: CASSFIGEGEQFF. The CDR3 region has the DNA TGCGCCAGCAGCTTTATAGGAGAGGGTGAGCAGTTCTTC.

This clonotype was detected ten times or more. This chain uses TRBV27 with TRBJ2-6; 8 bases fit TRBD1. The V gene's germline CDR1 is MNHEY and CDR2 SMNVEV (reference sequence). This CDR3 contains 21 residues. V trimming: 6 bases; J trimming: 0 bases; junction bases outside the gene matches: 19. The CDR3 reads CASRPVGVDRGVISGANVLTF. DNA for the CDR3: TGTGCCAGCAGACCGGTGGGAGTCGACAGGGGCGTAATCTCTGGGGCCAACGTCCTGACTTTC.

In its sample, this clonotype was seen a few times. The J gene is TRBJ1-1, the V gene TRBV18; D unresolved. V was cut by 1 base and J by 6 bases, with 6 bases left in between. The CDR3 spans 12 residues. CDR1 and CDR2 from the germline V gene are KGHSH and LQKENI. CDR3 protein: CASSPRGAEAFF. Written as DNA, the CDR3 is TGTGCCAGCTCACCACGTGGGGCTGAAGCTTTCTTT.

The rearrangement uses TRBV6-5 and TRBJ2-3; 9 nucleotides line up with TRBD2. Germline CDR1 is MNHEY and CDR2 is SVGAGI. The CDR3 has 15 residues. The V gene end was trimmed by 5 bases and the J gene end by 4 bases; junction bases not matched to a gene: 7. This chain's CDR3 is CASSRRTSAADTQYF. The CDR3 nucleotides read TGTGCCAGCAGTAGAAGGACTAGCGCCGCAGATACGCAGTATTTT.

This clonotype turned up a few times. This chain joins TRBV20-1 and TRBJ1-5; D not certain. The germline gives CDR1 DFQATT, CDR2 SNEGSKA (reference sequence). The CDR3 runs to 18 residues. V lost 1 base and J 0 bases, leaving 19 bases between the germline ends. CDR3 nucleotide sequence: TGCAGTGCTAGAGGGGGAGTCGGCGTGGGTTATAGCAATCAGCCCCAGCATTTT. Translated, it gives CSARGGVGVGYSNQPQHF.

The rearrangement uses TRBV4-1 and TRBJ2-5; the D call may be TRBD1 or TRBD2 (5 bases each). V was pared by 5 bases and J by 1 base, with 14 bases between. Germline V gene data show CDR1 as MGHRA and CDR2 as YSYEKL. The CDR3 runs to 15 residues. This CDR3 is CASSSRDEGQETQYF. DNA of the CDR3: TGCGCCAGCAGCAGCCGGGACGAGGGCCAAGAGACCCAGTACTTC.

This clonotype has only a few counts. The chain couples TRBV3-1 to TRBJ2-2; D unclear. CDR3 size: 16 residues. The V gene's germline CDR1 is LGHDT and CDR2 YNNKEL (reference sequence). With 0 bases removed from V and 1 base from J, the gap between germline ends came to 9 bases. For the CDR3, the DNA is TGTGCCAGCAGCCAAGAACTGGACCTGAACACCGGGGAGCTGTTTTTT. Translation gives CASSQELDLNTGELFF. Drawing the rest from reference TRBV3-1 and TRBJ2-2, the complete variable domain is DTAVSQTPKYLVTQMGNDKSIKCEQNLGHDTMYWYKQDSKKFLKIMFSYNNKELIINETVPNRFSPKSPDKAHLNLHINSLELGDSAVYFCASSQELDLNTGELFFGEGSRLTVL.

The V and J genes are TRBV20-1 and TRBJ2-1, with 7 bases lining up with TRBD1. Trimming removed 1 base from V and 4 bases from J; junction bases left unmatched: 7. Germline values: CDR1 DFQATT, CDR2 SNEGSKA (reference sequence). The CDR3 sequence is 15 residues long. In DNA, the CDR3 is TGCAGTGCTAGAGGGGTCGGGACAGAGTACAATGAGCAGTTCTTC. This sequence encodes CSARGVGTEYNEQFF.

This clonotype was observed a few times. The chain links TRBV18 to TRBJ2-3; 9 bases fit TRBD2. Per germline, CDR1 KGHSH and CDR2 LQKENI. V dropped 3 bases and J dropped 6; count of bases not matched to a gene: 7. The CDR3 runs 15 residues. CDR3 sequence (DNA): TGTGCCAGCTCACCTGGCGGGAGGGCCTTGGATACGCAGTATTTT. It codes for CASSPGGRALDTQYF.

There are a few counts of this clonotype. The CDR3 here is CASSVEGEPQETQYF. For the CDR3, the DNA is TGTGCCAGCAGCGTAGAGGGGGAACCCCAAGAGACCCAGTACTTC. V gene TRBV9 combines with J gene TRBJ2-5; tentative D call: TRBD1 (6 bases). Germline CDR1 and CDR2: SGDLS and YYNGEE. Trimming removed 0 bases from V and 1 base from J, with 10 bases in between. The CDR3 is 15 amino acids.

This clonotype was counted a few times. The rearrangement links TRBV2 to TRBJ1-2; D not certain. The CDR3 loop spans 15 amino acids. Germline lookup yields CDR1 SNHLY and CDR2 FYNNEI. V was shortened by 8 bases and J by 0 bases, with 16 bases between the two germline ends. The CDR3 protein is CASRRVYIANYGYTF. The CDR3 DNA is TGTGCCAGCCGTCGGGTTTACATAGCTAACTATGGCTACACCTTC.

This sequence joins TRBV5-1 and TRBJ2-2; unclear D gene. The CDR3 has 17 amino acids. The V and J ends lost 3 bases and 0 bases respectively, with 15 bases between them. The germline V gene encodes CDR1 SGHRS and CDR2 YFSETQ. CDR3 residues: CASSSLRHQTNTGELFF. Written as DNA, the CDR3 is TGCGCCAGCAGCTCTCTCAGGCATCAAACGAACACCGGGGAGCTGTTTTTT.

This clonotype occurred a few times. V usage is TRBV12-3 or TRBV12-4 and J usage is TRBJ2-1; D might be TRBD1 or TRBD2, each matching 5 bases. V was cut by 5 bases and J by 6 bases, with 14 bases left in between. The CDR3 is made up of 14 amino acids. The CDR3 nucleotides read TGTGCCAGCAGTCTATTGCAGGGACCCAATGAGCAGTTCTTC. It translates to CASSLLQGPNEQFF.

This clonotype was picked up a small number of times. The chain recombines TRBV6-5 with TRBJ1-6; tentatively, D is TRBD1 (5 bases). Trimming pared 1 base from V and 11 bases from J, leaving 15 bases between. The CDR3 loop spans 15 amino acids. Germline V gene sequence: CDR1 MNHEY, CDR2 SVGAGI. The CDR3 spells CASSYYWDLRAPLHF. The CDR3 DNA follows: TGTGCCAGCAGTTACTACTGGGACCTAAGGGCACCCCTCCACTTT.

This clonotype was detected only a few times. V gene TRBV30 combines with J gene TRBJ2-5; TRBD2 agrees at 8 bases. CDR1 GTSNPN and CDR2 SVGIG come from the germline V gene (reference sequence). This CDR3 comprises 13 residues. The V segment lost 5 bases and the J segment 1 base; nucleotides outside the gene matches: 3. The CDR3 coding sequence is TGTGCCTGGGCGGGAGGCATCCAAGAGACCCAGTACTTC. This translates into CAWAGGIQETQYF.

The gene calls are TRBV25-1 and TRBJ1-2; no reliable D call. The V and J ends lost 6 bases and 7 bases respectively, with 15 bases between them. This CDR3 comprises 13 residues. The germline V gene has CDR1 MGHDK and CDR2 SYGVNS. CDR3 amino acids: CASRPRGPGGYTF. The CDR3, as DNA: TGTGCCAGCAGGCCTCGTGGACCCGGTGGCTACACCTTC.

This clonotype has more than one count but fewer than ten. The V gene is TRBV5-4, the J gene TRBJ2-1, with 7 bases that match TRBD2. Germline V gene data show CDR1 as SGHNT and CDR2 as YYREEE (reference sequence). V lost 6 bases and J lost 0; bases outside the gene matches: 12. This CDR3 has 17 residues. This chain's CDR3 is CASNNPLGGSSYNEQFF. The CDR3 region has the DNA TGTGCCAGCAACAATCCTTTGGGGGGGAGCTCCTACAATGAGCAGTTCTTC. Full variable domain (missing parts from reference TRBV5-4 and TRBJ2-1): ETGVTQSPTHLIKTRGQQVTLRCSSQSGHNTVSWYQQALGQGPQFIFQYYREEENGRGNFPPRFSGLQFPNYSSELNVNALELDDSALYLCASNNPLGGSSYNEQFFGPGTRLTVL.

The chain carries TRBV3-1 and TRBJ1-1; the match to TRBD1 covers 10 bases. With 1 base clipped from V and 1 base from J, the junction kept 6 bases outside the gene matches. In germline, CDR1 is LGHDT, CDR2 YNNKEL (reference sequence). This CDR3 has 17 residues. The CDR3 here is CASSQGDRGLSNTEAFF. CDR3 in DNA: TGTGCCAGCAGCCAAGGAGACAGGGGGCTATCGAACACTGAAGCTTTCTTT.

The rearrangement joins TRBV20-1 to TRBJ2-5, with D maybe TRBD2 (6 bases). Germline V gene lookup returns CDR1 DFQATT and CDR2 SNEGSKA (reference sequence). This CDR3 comprises 13 residues. The V end was cut by 3 bases, the J end by 7 bases, with 15 bases between. The CDR3: CSARDPLRGTQYF. The CDR3 coding sequence is TGCAGTGCTAGGGACCCCCTGCGGGGGACCCAGTACTTC.

This clonotype was observed a few times. The CDR3 DNA follows: TGCGCCAGCAGCCCAGGGGGCAGGGGGATTGCTAATGAAAAACTGTTTTTT. Amino acid sequence: CASSPGGRGIANEKLFF. The chain is built from TRBV4-1 and TRBJ1-4; 8 bases map to TRBD1. The CDR3 totals 17 residues. Germline V gene sequence: CDR1 MGHRA, CDR2 YSYEKL. V was clipped by 4 bases and J by 3 bases; unmatched bases: 10.

This clonotype was recorded a few times. V usage is TRBV3-1 and J usage is TRBJ1-1, with a weak D call TRBD1 (6 bases). V was clipped by 8 bases and J by 4 bases, with 20 bases between them. The CDR3 has 15 residues. The germline V gene has CDR1 LGHDT and CDR2 YNNKEL (reference sequence). CDR3 coding DNA: TGTGCCAGCTCAATTCGCCGGGGGGGCATCACTGAAGCTTTCTTT. This gives the protein CASSIRRGGITEAFF.

In this sample, this clonotype turned up a few times. The chain is built from TRBV7-8 and TRBJ2-2, with TRBD1 identical over 12 bases. The length of the CDR3 is 15 residues. The ends lost 5 bases at V and 6 bases at J; junction bases unmatched: 4. The germline gives CDR1 SGHVS, CDR2 FQNEAQ. This CDR3 reads CASSQGQGAAGELFF. The DNA for the CDR3 is TGTGCCAGCAGCCAGGGACAGGGGGCCGCCGGGGAGCTGTTTTTT.

There are a few counts of this clonotype. The chain links TRBV12-3 or TRBV12-4 to TRBJ2-4; D remains unclear. The V end lost 7 bases, the J end lost 1 base, and 11 bases lay between the germline ends. This CDR3 has 14 amino acids. The DNA of the CDR3 is TGTGCCAGCATGCAAGTAGGGGCCAAAAACATTCAGTACTTC. This sequence encodes CASMQVGAKNIQYF.

This chain connects TRBV24-1 to TRBJ2-6; the D gene is possibly TRBD1 (5 bases). CDR3 length: 17 residues. CDR1 and CDR2 (germline): KGHDR, SFDVKD. Trimming shortened V by 4 bases and J by 0 bases, and 12 bases separated the two germline ends. CDR3 sequence: CATSEPITGSGANVLTF. CDR3 in DNA: TGTGCCACCAGTGAGCCCATTACAGGCTCTGGGGCCAACGTCCTGACTTTC.

The CDR3 loop reads CASSLGVVYGGAQANYGYTF. Written as DNA, the CDR3 is TGTGCCAGCAGCTTGGGCGTGGTGTACGGGGGGGCGCAAGCTAACTATGGCTACACCTTC. This rearrangement joins TRBV5-6 to TRBJ1-2; TRBD1 might be the D (6 bases). V shed 0 bases and J shed 0 bases, with 24 bases lying between them. Germline V gene sequence: CDR1 SGHDT, CDR2 YYEEEE. The length of the CDR3 is 20 residues. Full variable domain (rest looked up from reference TRBV5-6 and TRBJ1-2): DAGVTQSPTHLIKTRGQQVTLRCSPKSGHDTVSWYQQALGQGPQFIFQYYEEEERQRGNFPDRFSGHQFPNYSSELNVNALLLGDSALYLCASSLGVVYGGAQANYGYTFGSGTRLTVV.